These T cell receptor beta chains were read from a single sample in a study of shared T cell receptors in the human thymus. Clones were sequenced by immunoSEQ multiplex PCR, and TCRdb holds only the in-frame ones, with some missing. The sample records hundreds of thousands of clones, around 85% being singletons. This sample was also put to use in a study of human thymus T cells.

The sample was thymocytes. The receptor set was obtained from a girl under two years old with a congenital heart defect. The CDR3 runs from the conserved cysteine through the conserved F or W.

TRBV5-4	TRBJ1-2	CASSLYGLSNYGYTF
TRBV2	TRBJ1-5	CASSDVQDRALNQPQHF
TRBV5-8	TRBJ1-2	CASSQGQGNGGYTF
TRBV6-1	TRBJ2-3	CASTGAADTQYF
TRBV6-5	TRBJ1-1	CASSYRDINTEAFF
TRBV5-1	TRBJ2-2	CASSLAAGNTGELFF
TRBV19	TRBJ1-5	CASSATGWDQPQHF
TRBV19	TRBJ1-5	CASRDSSNQPQHF
TRBV6-5	TRBJ1-1	CASSTYRGRMAFF
TRBV6-5	TRBJ1-2	CASSPMIGDYGYTF
TRBV6-1	TRBJ2-7	CASSEGTSGAYEQYF
TRBV18	TRBJ2-6	CASSPRGRAGANVLTF
TRBV5-5	TRBJ1-2	CASSFCGGGYGYTF
TRBV28	TRBJ1-2	CASSPQGFYGYTF
TRBV27	TRBJ1-6	CASSPADSYNSPLHF
TRBV6-1	TRBJ1-2	CASSESRTGLGNYGYTF
TRBV29-1	TRBJ2-7	CSVRTSGETTDYEQYF
TRBV19	TRBJ2-7	CASSTQYGQGSSYEQYF
TRBV7-9	TRBJ2-5	CASSLEGTSAETQYF
TRBV5-1	TRBJ1-1	CASSLRTGFTEAFF
TRBV7-9	TRBJ1-1	CACGRNTEAFF
TRBV6-5	TRBJ2-7	CASSYDRRRSSYEQYF
TRBV7-2	TRBJ1-2	CASSLALRTGRRAVDGYTF
TRBV14	TRBJ2-7	CASSLRGSRLPYEQYF
TRBV11-2	TRBJ1-2	CASSLLGGGYGYTF
TRBV6-1	TRBJ1-5	CASSVRVQGRKRGNQPQHF
TRBV21-1	TRBJ2-1	CASSKDRVNGSYNEQFF
TRBV7-2	TRBJ1-2	CASRRAGRADGYTF
TRBV6-1	TRBJ1-1	CASSWTGFRLEAFF
TRBV10-3	TRBJ2-2	CAISEVDRFTGELFF
TRBV10-3	TRBJ1-2	CAISEVRQGDGWNYGYTF
TRBV5-1	TRBJ1-1	CASSLVSGVNTEAFF
TRBV19	TRBJ2-3	CASRGGQGGTDTQYF
TRBV4-1	TRBJ2-5	CASSQTRLAGANQETQYF
TRBV6-1	TRBJ1-4	CASSVPAGQRNEKLFF
TRBV5-1	TRBJ1-6	CASSLTGVGNSPLHF
TRBV5-1	TRBJ2-5	CASSSQWQGYGETQYF
TRBV4-1	TRBJ2-5	CASSQSDGLAVQETQYF
TRBV6-5	TRBJ1-2	CASSYRSGTGYTF
TRBV5-1	TRBJ2-5	CASSVLAATQETQYF
TRBV27	TRBJ2-5	CASSFWAGAETQYF
TRBV11-2	TRBJ1-1	CASSLEQGDTEAFF
TRBV27	TRBJ2-7	CASMGVGQGWNEQYF
TRBV7-9	TRBJ2-1	CASSRLAGNTGFNEQFF
TRBV19	TRBJ2-5	CASSISTRELQETQYF
TRBV7-9	TRBJ1-6	CASSSRQGESPLHF
TRBV7-2	TRBJ1-2	CASRYHRREGYGYTF
TRBV9	TRBJ1-1	CASSPSGVNTEAFF
TRBV5-8	TRBJ1-6	CASSYLGGIDNSPLHF
TRBV7-2	TRBJ2-1	CASSPWTSPTIYNEQFF
TRBV30	TRBJ1-2	CAWERTGENYGYTF
TRBV29-1	TRBJ2-2	CSAGDRRNTGELFF
TRBV10-2	TRBJ2-7	CASSRQGTLDYEQYF
TRBV7-9	TRBJ2-1	CASSLRTSKQNNEQFF
TRBV27	TRBJ2-3	CASSSIPPAGITDTQYF
TRBV4-3	TRBJ1-2	CASSPDPGQGSGGYTF
TRBV11-2	TRBJ1-1	CASSLPLTGGPEAFF
TRBV28	TRBJ2-2	CASSHTRGTHIRTTGELFF
TRBV19	TRBJ1-2	CASMQETYGYTF